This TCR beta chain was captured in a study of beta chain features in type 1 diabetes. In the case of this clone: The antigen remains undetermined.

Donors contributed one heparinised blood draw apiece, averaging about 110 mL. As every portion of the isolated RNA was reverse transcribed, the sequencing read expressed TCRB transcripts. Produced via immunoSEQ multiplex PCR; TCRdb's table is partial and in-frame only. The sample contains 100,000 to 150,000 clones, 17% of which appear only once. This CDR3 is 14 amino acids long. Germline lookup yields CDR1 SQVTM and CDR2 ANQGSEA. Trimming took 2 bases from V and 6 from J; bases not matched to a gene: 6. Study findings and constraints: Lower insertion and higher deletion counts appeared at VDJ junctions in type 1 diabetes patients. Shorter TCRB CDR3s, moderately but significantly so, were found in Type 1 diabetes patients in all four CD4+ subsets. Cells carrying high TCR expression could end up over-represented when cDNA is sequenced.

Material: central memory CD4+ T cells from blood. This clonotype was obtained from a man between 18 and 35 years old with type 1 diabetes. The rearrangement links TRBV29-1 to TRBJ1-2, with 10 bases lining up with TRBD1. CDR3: CSVELKGQGNGYTF. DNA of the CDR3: TGCAGCGTTGAACTTAAGGGACAGGGGAATGGCTACACCTTC.